Sequencing of this TCR beta chain was carried out in a study of blood T cell repertoires in COVID-19. Study-level information: From the United States, Italy and Spain came samples of acute and convalescent COVID-19. PBMCs, B-cell-depleted T cells, or T cells were the source of the cDNA or gDNA that made up the material.

Trimming cost V 2 bases and J 0 bases, with 10 bases left between them. The germline V gene encodes CDR1 MNHNS and CDR2 SASEGT. This CDR3 region has 15 residues. Original data processing: Reference gene primer amplification in the assay estimated nucleated cell counts. The protocol was immunoSEQ multiplex PCR, while the TCRdb copy is restricted to in-frame clones and leaves out a portion. V, J and clone size were drawn from that table, and D and trimming were deduced from the DNA. Of 210,000 or so clones in the sample, approximately 85% were seen once. Recruited during active infection, patients (from Seattle) were subsequently followed longitudinally.

The sequenced sample was peripheral blood. The J gene is TRBJ1-1, the V gene TRBV6-1, with D possibly being TRBD1 (5 bases). This TCR derives from a man in his fifties or sixties with COVID-19, enrolled during active disease. CDR3 loop: CASSESGLLNTEAFF. In DNA form, the CDR3 reads TGTGCCAGCAGTGAATCAGGGCTGTTGAACACTGAAGCTTTCTTT.